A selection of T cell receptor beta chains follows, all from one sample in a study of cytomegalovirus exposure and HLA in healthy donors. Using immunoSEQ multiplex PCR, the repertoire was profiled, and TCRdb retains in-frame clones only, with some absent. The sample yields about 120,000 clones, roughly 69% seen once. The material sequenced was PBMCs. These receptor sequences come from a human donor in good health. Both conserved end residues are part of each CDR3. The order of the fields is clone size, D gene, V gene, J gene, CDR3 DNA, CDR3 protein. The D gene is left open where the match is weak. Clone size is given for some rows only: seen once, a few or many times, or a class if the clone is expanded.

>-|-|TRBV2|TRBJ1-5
TGTGCCAGCAGTGATTGGAGACAGCCCCAGCATTTT
CASSDWRQPQHF
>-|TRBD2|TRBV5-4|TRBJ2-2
TGTGCCAGCAGCCCGGGGGGGCATATAAGCACCGGGGAGCTGTTTTTT
CASSPGGHISTGELFF
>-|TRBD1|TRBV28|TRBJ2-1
TGTGCCAGCAAGGACAGGGCCAATGAGCAGTTCTTC
CASKDRANEQFF
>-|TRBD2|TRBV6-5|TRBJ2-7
TGTGCCAGCAGATCCGGGACTAGCGGTTCCTACGAGCAGTACTTC
CASRSGTSGSYEQYF
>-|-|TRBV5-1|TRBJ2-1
TGCGCCAGCAGCACGACCCTTAGCGAGCAGTTCTTC
CASSTTLSEQFF
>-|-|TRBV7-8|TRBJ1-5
TGTGCCAGCAGCTTAGGTCGTGATCAGCCCCAGCATTTT
CASSLGRDQPQHF
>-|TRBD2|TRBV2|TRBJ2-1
TGTGCCAGCAGCGTTCGCAGCTACCACCCGGGACTAGCGCTGGGGGGTGAGCAGTTCTTC
CASSVRSYHPGLALGGEQFF
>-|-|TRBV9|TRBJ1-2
TGTGCCAGCAGCGTAGAAGGCCTGGGGGGGGGCACTCCAGCCATTCCAGGTGGCTACACCTTC
CASSVEGLGGGTPAIPGGYTF
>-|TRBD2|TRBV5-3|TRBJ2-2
TGTGCCAGGGCAGCGGGGGGGCCCGCCGGGGAGCTGTTTTTT
CARAAGGPAGELFF
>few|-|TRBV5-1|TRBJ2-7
TGCGCCAGCAGCTTGGGTTCCCAGACTAGCTCCTACGAGCAGTACTTC
CASSLGSQTSSYEQYF
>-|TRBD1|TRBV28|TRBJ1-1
TGTGCCAGCAGTTTATTAGCGACAGGGGGTGACACTGAAGCTTTCTTT
CASSLLATGGDTEAFF
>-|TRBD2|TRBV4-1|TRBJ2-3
TGCGCCAGCAGCCAAATCCTAGCGGGGTCTGGGACAGATACGCAGTATTTT
CASSQILAGSGTDTQYF
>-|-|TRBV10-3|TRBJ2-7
TGTGCCATCAAAGAACTAAAAACCTACGAGCAGTACTTC
CAIKELKTYEQYF
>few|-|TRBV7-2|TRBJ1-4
TGTGCCAGCAGCTTAAGGAGGGTTACAGACGATGAAAAACTGTTTTTT
CASSLRRVTDDEKLFF
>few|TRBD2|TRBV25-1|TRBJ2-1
TGTGCCAGCAGTTGGGGGACTAGTCCCTACAATGAGCAGTTCTTC
CASSWGTSPYNEQFF
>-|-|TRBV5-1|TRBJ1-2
TGCGCCAGCAGCTTGGTGGCCAGGGGAAACTATGGCTACACCTTC
CASSLVARGNYGYTF
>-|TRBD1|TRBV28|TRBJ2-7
TGTGCCAGCAGTGGGACAGGGAGCAAGGGCTACGAGCAGTACTTC
CASSGTGSKGYEQYF
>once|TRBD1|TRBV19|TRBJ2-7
TGTGCCAGTAGCCAAACCGGGACAGGGGAATACGAGCAGTACTTC
CASSQTGTGEYEQYF
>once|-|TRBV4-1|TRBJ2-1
TGCGCCAGCAGCCTCAGGGATGAGCAGTTCTTC
CASSLRDEQFF
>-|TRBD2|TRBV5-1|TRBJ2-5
TGCGCCAGCACGGCGGGAGGAGGTCGAGATGAGACCCAGTACTTC
CASTAGGGRDETQYF
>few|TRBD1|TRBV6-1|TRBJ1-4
TGTGCCAGCAGTGAGCCGGGACAGGGGCTGGCTAATGAAAAACTGTTTTTT
CASSEPGQGLANEKLFF
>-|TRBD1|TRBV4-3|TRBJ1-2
TGCGCCAGCAGCCCAGGCCCAGGGGGCAACGGCTACACCTTC
CASSPGPGGNGYTF
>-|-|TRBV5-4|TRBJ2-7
TGTGCCAGCAGCTTGGGAGGGGGTGTGCCCGAGCAGTACTTC
CASSLGGGVPEQYF
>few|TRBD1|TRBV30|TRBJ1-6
TGTGCCTGGAGTTCCGGACAGGGTAATTCACCCCTCCACTTT
CAWSSGQGNSPLHF
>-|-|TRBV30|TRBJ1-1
TGTGCCTGGAGTGTTCCCTCCCTCTCCATCTGGGGCGCTGAAGCTTTCTTT
CAWSVPSLSIWGAEAFF
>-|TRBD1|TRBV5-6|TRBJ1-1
TGTGCCAGCAGCCGGGGACAGGGAGACACTGAAGCTTTCTTT
CASSRGQGDTEAFF
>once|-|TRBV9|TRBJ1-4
TGTGCCAGCAGCCCCCGACAGGTGGCAACTAATGAAAAACTGTTTTTT
CASSPRQVATNEKLFF
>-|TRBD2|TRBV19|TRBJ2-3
TGTGCCAGTAGTATAGGCCTCGGACTAGCGGGGAGCGAAAAGACAGATACGCAGTATTTT
CASSIGLGLAGSEKTDTQYF
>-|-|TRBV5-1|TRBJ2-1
TGCGCCAGTTATAGTAGCGGCAATGAGCAGTTCTTC
CASYSSGNEQFF
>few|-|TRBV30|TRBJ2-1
TGTGCCTGGATTCCTCCTACTACCGGGCCGGGGAATGAGCAGTTCTTC
CAWIPPTTGPGNEQFF
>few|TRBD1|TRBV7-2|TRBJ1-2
TGTGCCAGCAGCCCGATGGACAGGCTCCTATATGGCTACACCTTC
CASSPMDRLLYGYTF
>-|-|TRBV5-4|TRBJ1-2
TGTGCCAGCAGCTTGGATTCTTATGGCTACACCTTC
CASSLDSYGYTF